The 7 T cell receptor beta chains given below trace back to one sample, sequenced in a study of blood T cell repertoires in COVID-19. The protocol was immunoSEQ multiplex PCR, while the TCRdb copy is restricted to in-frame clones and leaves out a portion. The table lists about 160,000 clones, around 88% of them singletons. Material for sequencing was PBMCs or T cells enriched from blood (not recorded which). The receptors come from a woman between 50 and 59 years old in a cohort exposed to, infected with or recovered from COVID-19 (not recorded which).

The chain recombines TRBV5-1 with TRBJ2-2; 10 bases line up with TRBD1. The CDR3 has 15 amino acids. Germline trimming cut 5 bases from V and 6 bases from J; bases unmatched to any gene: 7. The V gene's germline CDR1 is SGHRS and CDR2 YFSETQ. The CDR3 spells CASSSDRGGSGELFF. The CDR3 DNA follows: TGCGCCAGCAGTTCGGACAGGGGGGGATCCGGGGAGCTGTTTTTT.

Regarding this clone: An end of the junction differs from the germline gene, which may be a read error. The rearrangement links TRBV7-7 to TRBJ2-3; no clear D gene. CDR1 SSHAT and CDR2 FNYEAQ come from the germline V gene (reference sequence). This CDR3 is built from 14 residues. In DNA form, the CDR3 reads TGTGCTAGCAGCCCCTCCCCTGGCACAGATACGCAGTATTTT. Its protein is CASSPSPGTDTQYF.

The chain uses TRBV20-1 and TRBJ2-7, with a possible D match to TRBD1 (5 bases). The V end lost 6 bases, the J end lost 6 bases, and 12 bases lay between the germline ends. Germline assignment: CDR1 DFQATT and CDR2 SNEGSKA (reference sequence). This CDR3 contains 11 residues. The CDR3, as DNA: TGCAGTGCCCCGAAAGGGGTCGAGCAGTACTTC. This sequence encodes CSAPKGVEQYF.

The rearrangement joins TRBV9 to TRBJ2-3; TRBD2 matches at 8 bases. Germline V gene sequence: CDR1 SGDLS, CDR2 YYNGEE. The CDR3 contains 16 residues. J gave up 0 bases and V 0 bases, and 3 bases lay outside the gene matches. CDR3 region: CASSVGSGTSTDTQYF. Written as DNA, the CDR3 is TGTGCCAGCAGCGTAGGTAGCGGGACGAGCACAGATACGCAGTATTTT. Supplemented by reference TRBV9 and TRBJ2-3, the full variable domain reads DSGVTQTPKHLITATGQRVTLRCSPRSGDLSVYWYQQSLDQGLQFLIQYYNGEERAKGNILERFSAQQFPDLHSELNLSSLELGDSALYFCASSVGSGTSTDTQYFGPGTRLTVL.

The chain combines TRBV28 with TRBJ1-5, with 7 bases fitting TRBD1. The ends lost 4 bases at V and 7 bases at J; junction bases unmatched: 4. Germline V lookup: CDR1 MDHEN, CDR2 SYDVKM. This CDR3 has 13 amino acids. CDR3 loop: CASSSDRRQPQHF. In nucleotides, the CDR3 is TGTGCCAGCAGTTCGGACAGGCGACAGCCCCAGCATTTT.

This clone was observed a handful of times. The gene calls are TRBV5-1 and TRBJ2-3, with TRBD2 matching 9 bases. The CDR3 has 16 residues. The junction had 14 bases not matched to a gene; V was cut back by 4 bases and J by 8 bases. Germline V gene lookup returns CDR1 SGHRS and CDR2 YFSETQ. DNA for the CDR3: TGCGCCAGCAGCCCGAAGTTGGTAGCGGGAGCCGGTACGCAGTATTTT. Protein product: CASSPKLVAGAGTQYF. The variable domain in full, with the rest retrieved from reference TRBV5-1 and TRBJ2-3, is KAGVTQTPRYLIKTRGQQVTLSCSPISGHRSVSWYQQTPGQGLQFLFEYFSETQRNKGNFPGRFSGRQFSNSRSEMNVSTLELGDSALYLCASSPKLVAGAGTQYFGPGTRLTVL.

The CDR3 spells CASSFGQDTEAFF. The DNA of the CDR3 is TGTGCCAGCAGTTTCGGTCAGGACACTGAAGCTTTCTTT. The chain is built from TRBV28 and TRBJ1-1, with D unclear. V lost 3 bases and J lost 3, with 8 bases in between. The length of the CDR3 is 13 residues. The germline V gene encodes CDR1 MDHEN and CDR2 SYDVKM.